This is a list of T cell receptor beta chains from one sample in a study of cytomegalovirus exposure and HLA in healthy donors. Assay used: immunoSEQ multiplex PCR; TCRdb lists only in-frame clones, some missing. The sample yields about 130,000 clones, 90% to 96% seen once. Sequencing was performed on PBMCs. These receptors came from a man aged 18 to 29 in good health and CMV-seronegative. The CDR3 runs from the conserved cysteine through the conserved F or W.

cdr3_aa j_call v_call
CASSIAGGNQPQHF TRBJ1-5 TRBV5-1
CASSLSGTGYYEQYF TRBJ2-7 TRBV28
CASSQIGQGSGAFF TRBJ1-1 TRBV7-8
CASTAPRTGKETQYF TRBJ2-5 TRBV28
CASSVAIAGADNEQFF TRBJ2-1 TRBV9
CASLGAGGLDEQFF TRBJ2-1 TRBV28
CASSLGTDYGYTF TRBJ1-2 TRBV11-2
CASSLGVGLRNTEAFF TRBJ1-1 TRBV28
CAWSVLAGETQYF TRBJ2-5 TRBV30
CASSLEAGISGANVLTF TRBJ2-6 TRBV7-2
CASSYGTSGTSNEQFF TRBJ2-1 TRBV6-5
CASRDRALRMNTEAFF TRBJ1-1 TRBV19
CACRLGTGELFF TRBJ2-2 TRBV7-9
CASRAGQGGYTF TRBJ1-2 TRBV6-5
CASSYSRTGLDEQYF TRBJ2-7 TRBV6-5
CASSFQRETHNEQFF TRBJ2-1 TRBV5-4
CSARQGDQPQHF TRBJ1-5 TRBV29-1
CASRVVLALTGELFF TRBJ2-2 TRBV19
CASSQGQGRNTEAFF TRBJ1-1 TRBV14
CACSGRAGTQYF TRBJ2-3 TRBV30
CASSESRGGIANEKLFF TRBJ1-4 TRBV25-1
CASSQAASGFYTDTQYF TRBJ2-3 TRBV4-1
CASSARLAGINEQFF TRBJ2-1 TRBV9
CASRAGMDEQFF TRBJ2-1 TRBV7-2
CASSSDFPSGNTIYF TRBJ1-3 TRBV6-6
CASTGITDTQYF TRBJ2-3 TRBV5-6
CASSQDDSDIVYGYTF TRBJ1-2 TRBV4-1
CASSPNDRGLGYEQYF TRBJ2-7 TRBV28
CATSRRDSLLGYTF TRBJ1-2 TRBV15
CASTTFLGQDFYEQYF TRBJ2-7 TRBV7-9
CASSLGQAGPPNIQYF TRBJ2-4 TRBV28
CASSSPVGSGAYNEQFF TRBJ2-1 TRBV28